The entry that follows covers one TCR beta chain sequence. The antigen is undetermined. Germline V gives CDR1 ENHRY, CDR2 SYGVKD. CDR3 length: 17 amino acids. J was trimmed by 6 bases and V by 0 bases; bases with no gene match: 5. The sample belongs to a study of shared clonotypes between healthy human individuals. Study-wide results and caveats: Clonotypes shared by all four donors outscored non-shared clonotypes in generation probability. Compared with memory subsets, naive subsets generally had larger estimated richness.

Naive CD45RA+ and memory CD45RA-negative subsets were split from CD4+ cells. The repertoire was sequenced with immunoSEQ multiplex PCR; TCRdb's copy has only in-frame clones and lacks some. The data hold a few million clones, with just over 90% observed a single time. Sequenced material: naive CD4+ T cells sorted from blood. Subset denoted: CD45RA+ positively selected. The receptor comes from a man in his late teens or twenties in good health. The chain joins TRBV10-3 to TRBJ2-3; 14 bases are a match to TRBD2. CDR3 loop: CAISESTSGGALDTQYF. CDR3 nucleotide sequence: TGTGCCATCAGTGAGTCGACTAGCGGGGGGGCCCTGGATACGCAGTATTTT.